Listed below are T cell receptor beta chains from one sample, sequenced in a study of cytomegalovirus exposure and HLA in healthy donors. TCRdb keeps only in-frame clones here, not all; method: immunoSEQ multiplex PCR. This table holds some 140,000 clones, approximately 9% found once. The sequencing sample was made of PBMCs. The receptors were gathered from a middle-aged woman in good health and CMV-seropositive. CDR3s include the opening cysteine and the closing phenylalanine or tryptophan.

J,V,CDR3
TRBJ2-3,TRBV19,CASSPTSGGATDTQYF
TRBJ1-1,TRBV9,CASSTDILSEAFF
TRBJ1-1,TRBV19,CASTDRGTEAFF
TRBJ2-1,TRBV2,CASRRDRVPNEQFF
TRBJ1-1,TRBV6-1,CASSEPGMNTEAFF
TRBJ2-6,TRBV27,CASSFQVRSGANVLTF
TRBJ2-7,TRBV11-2,CASSFEQGSSYEQYF
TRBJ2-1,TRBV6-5,CASTPMTGRNEQFF
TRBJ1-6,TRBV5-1,CASSPRGGGFNSPLHF
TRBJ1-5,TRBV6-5,CASSYSTGIQPQHF
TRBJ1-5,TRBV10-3,CAISEKRDRQMNRPQHF
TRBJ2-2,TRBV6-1,CASTLDYRNTGELFF
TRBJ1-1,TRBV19,CASSIDRGENTKAFF
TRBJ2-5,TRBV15,CATQRQGQETQYF
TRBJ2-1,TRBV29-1,CSVEGGRGYNNEQFF
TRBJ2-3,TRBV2,CASSPTVGPDTQYF
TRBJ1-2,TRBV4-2,CASSQDLGADGYSF
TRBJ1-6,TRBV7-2,CASSFYTGGNSPLHF
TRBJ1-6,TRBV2,CAGGTGNSPLHF
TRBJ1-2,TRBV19,CASSIFLGAGGYGYTF
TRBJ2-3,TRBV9,CASSGRGGDATDTQYF
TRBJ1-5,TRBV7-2,CASSLDTPSPQHF
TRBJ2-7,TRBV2,CASSEEPRSYEQYF
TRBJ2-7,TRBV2,CASSETGYGEQYF
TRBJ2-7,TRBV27,CASRLQGDPFYEQYF
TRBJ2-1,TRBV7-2,CASSLDPYNEQFF
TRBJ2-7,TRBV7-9,CASSLGQLFSYEQYF
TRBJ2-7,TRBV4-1,CASSRGTATYEQYF
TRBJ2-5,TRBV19,CASSYSGGAETQYF
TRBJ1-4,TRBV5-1,CASSLLGQGVEKLFF
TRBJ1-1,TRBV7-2,CASSLAGVGTEAFF
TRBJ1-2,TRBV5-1,CASSSDRGIYGYTF
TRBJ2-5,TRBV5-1,CASRTDRLAGGETQYF
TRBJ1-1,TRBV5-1,CASSWGLAGGGYTEAFF
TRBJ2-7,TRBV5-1,CASKFVVGSPYEQYF
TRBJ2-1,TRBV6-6,CASRGQGRSKFF
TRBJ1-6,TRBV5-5,CASSIQGSPLHF
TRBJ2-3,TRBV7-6,CASSRAGGSTDTQYF
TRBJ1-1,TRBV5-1,CASRTGTGETEAFF
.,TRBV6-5,CASSQTGLAYEQYF
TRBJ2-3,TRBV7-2,CASSLVVGRGTDTQYF
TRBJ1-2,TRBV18,CASSPAGTGYGYTF
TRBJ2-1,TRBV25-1,CASSGGLAHNEQFF
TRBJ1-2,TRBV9,CASSGQGFDYTF
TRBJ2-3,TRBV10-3,CAISESAEGQGKYF
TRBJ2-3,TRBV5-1,CASSVTGGADTQYF